This TCR beta chain is from a study of radiotherapy plus CTLA-4 blockade in lung cancer. The assay was immunoSEQ multiplex PCR, and TCRdb's table has in-frame clones only and misses some. This sample yields 30,000 to 45,000 clones, of which over 60% are seen a single time; about a tenth belongs to the top ten. Germline values: CDR1 SGHNT, CDR2 YENEEA. This CDR3 comprises 14 residues. The V segment lost 5 bases and the J segment 4 bases; nucleotides outside the gene matches: 6. The specimen comprised peripheral blood, sampled from a patient treated with radiotherapy plus ipilimumab. This clonotype was obtained from a human donor with non-small cell lung cancer who had stable disease on radiotherapy plus ipilimumab. This rearrangement joins TRBV11-3 to TRBJ2-5; the match to TRBD1 covers 8 bases. In nucleotides, the CDR3 is TGTGCCAGCAGCCCTCGGACAGGGCGAGAGACCCAGTACTTC. The encoded protein is CASSPRTGRETQYF.